This T cell receptor (beta chain) was sequenced in a study of T cell responses to AZD1222 COVID-19 vaccine. Produced via immunoSEQ multiplex PCR; TCRdb's table is partial and in-frame only. The sample holds some 110,000 clones, 82% seen once. V shed 5 bases, J shed 0 bases, and the junction held 14 bases outside the gene matches. The CDR3 extends over 19 amino acids. The germline CDR1 and CDR2 sequences are LNHDA and SQIVND (reference sequence). The chain has TRBV19 and TRBJ1-1, with TRBD1 matching 11 bases. The receptor's source is an adult in good health. Sequences were derived from peripheral blood, sampled on day 0 of AZD1222 vaccination. CDR3: CASSLTPGQGGPMNTEAFF. CDR3 bases: TGTGCCAGTAGTCTAACACCGGGACAGGGGGGACCTATGAACACTGAAGCTTTCTTT.